The clone carrying this T cell receptor beta chain has more than one count but fewer than ten. The antigen is not known. This sample also contains other DNA sequences that code for the same CDR3. The V gene lost 1 base and the J gene lost 4 bases, with 1 base spanning the gap. This CDR3 region has 11 residues. Sequencing used immunoSEQ multiplex PCR; TCRdb keeps in-frame clones, though not all of them. The table includes hundreds of thousands of clones, 90% to 95% detected once. This sample is drawn from a study of Ad26.COV2.S vaccination and SARS-CoV-2 variants. Study-wide results and caveats: Placebo recipients trailed vaccine recipients in spike-specific TCR breadth. Total responses of T cells may have been underestimated by the analyses of TCR breadth and depth.

The source of this sequence is a human donor who had recovered from COVID-19. The rearrangement uses TRBV12-3 or TRBV12-4 and TRBJ2-5, with unresolved D. This material consisted of peripheral blood, taken after recovery from COVID-19. CDR3 protein: CASSLGETQYF. The CDR3 region has the DNA TGTGCCAGCAGTTTAGGAGAGACCCAGTACTTC.